This T cell receptor beta chain is drawn from a study of shared clonotypes between healthy human individuals. Study-level background: Samples came from two female and a few male donors aged 18 to 49.

CDR3 length: 15 amino acids. The germline CDR1 and CDR2 sequences are SGHTA and FQGNSA. After removal of 7 bases from V and 1 base from J, the junction contained 7 bases not matched to a gene. This clone was counted once. Clones were read by immunoSEQ multiplex PCR, and TCRdb kept only the in-frame ones, dropping some. The table records a few million clones, about 94% of them present only once. The rearrangement joins TRBV7-2 to TRBJ2-7; 10 nucleotides match TRBD1. This receptor was taken from a young man in good health. Sequencing was carried out using naive CD4+ T cells sorted from blood. Sample subset: CD45RA+ positively selected. The CDR3 sequence is CASKKAGQGSYEQYF. In DNA form, the CDR3 reads TGTGCCAGCAAAAAGGCGGGACAGGGGTCCTACGAGCAGTACTTC.